The 5 T cell receptor delta chains below come from one sample, sequenced in a study of gamma-delta chains in newborns, infants, children. TCRdb reanalysed the reads with CATT. The sample contains some 3,100 delta-chain clones, roughly 3.9% of which appear only once. Sequences were obtained from blood. The receptors originated from a child who was a newborn, infant or young child, either healthy, febrile or measles-vaccinated (not recorded which).

By sample fraction, this clone is large. Other DNA sequences from this sample encode an identical CDR3 as well. The J gene is TRDJ3, the V gene TRDV2; 8 nucleotides align to TRDD3. CDR3 size: 18 residues. Germline V CDR1 and CDR2: GEAIGNYY, EKD. The V segment lost 2 bases and the J segment 0 bases; nucleotides outside the gene matches: 5. CDR3 DNA: TGTGCCTGTGACAATACTGGGGGCCGCTCCTGGGACACCCGACAGATGTTTTTC. It specifies CACDNTGGRSWDTRQMFF.

As to this clone: This likely traces to a read error, being one base from a far larger clone. This sample includes further DNA sequences coding for the same CDR3. This chain links TRDV2 with TRDJ3, with 8 bases identical to TRDD3. The length of the CDR3 is 19 residues. Germline V gene lookup returns CDR1 GEAIGNYY and CDR2 EKD. V was clipped by 7 bases and J by 0 bases; unmatched bases: 13. CDR3 bases: TGTGCCTGCGACGTGTTACTGGGGGTCCACTCCTGGGACACCCGACAGATGTTTTTC. Translated, it gives CACDVLLGVHSWDTRQMFF.

In this sample, this clone is medium-sized. V gene TRDV3 combines with J gene TRDJ2; tentatively, D is TRDD3 (5 bases). CDR1 is TVYSNPD and CDR2 is GDNSRS in the germline V gene (reference sequence). CDR3 length: 12 residues. The V end was cut by 2 bases, the J end by 4 bases, with 8 bases between. The CDR3 region is CAFGERTAQLFF. CDR3 DNA: TGTGCCTTTGGGGAACGGACAGCACAACTCTTCTTT.

This clone is medium-sized in the sample. Additional DNA sequences in this sample encode the identical CDR3. This chain joins TRDV2 and TRDJ3; D is unclear. Per the germline V gene, CDR1 is GEAIGNYY and CDR2 is EKD. Trimming took off 0 bases at V and 0 bases at J, with 11 bases between the two ends. The CDR3 loop spans 18 amino acids. This CDR3 is CACDTGGFSSWDTRQMFF. CDR3 nucleotide sequence: TGTGCCTGTGACACCGGTGGATTTAGCTCCTGGGACACCCGACAGATGTTTTTC.

In this sample, this clone is large (0.1 to 1%). This CDR3 is also generated by other DNA sequences in the sample. The chain combines TRDV2 with TRDJ1, with 13 bases matching TRDD3. The CDR3 is made up of 16 amino acids. In germline, CDR1 is GEAIGNYY, CDR2 EKD. V trimming: 2 bases; J trimming: 0 bases; junction bases outside the gene matches: 2. In DNA form, the CDR3 reads TGTGCCTGTGACATACTGGGGGATACGTACACCGATAAACTCATCTTT. Translating gives CACDILGDTYTDKLIF.